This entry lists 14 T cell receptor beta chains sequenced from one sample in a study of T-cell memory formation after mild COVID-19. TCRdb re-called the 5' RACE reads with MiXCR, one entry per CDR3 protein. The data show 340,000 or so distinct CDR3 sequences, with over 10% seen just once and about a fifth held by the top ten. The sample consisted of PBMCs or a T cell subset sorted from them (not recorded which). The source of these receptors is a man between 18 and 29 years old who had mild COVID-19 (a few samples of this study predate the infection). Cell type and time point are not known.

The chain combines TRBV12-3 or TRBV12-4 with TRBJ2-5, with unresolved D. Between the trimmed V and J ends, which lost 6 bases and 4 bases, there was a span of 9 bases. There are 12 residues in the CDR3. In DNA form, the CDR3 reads TGTGCCAGCAGGTTCGAAGGAGAGACCCAGTACTTC. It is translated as CASRFEGETQYF.

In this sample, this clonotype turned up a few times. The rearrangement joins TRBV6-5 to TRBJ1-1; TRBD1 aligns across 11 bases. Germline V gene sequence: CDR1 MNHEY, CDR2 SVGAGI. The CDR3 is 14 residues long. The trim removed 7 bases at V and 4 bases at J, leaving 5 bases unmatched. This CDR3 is CASKRDRGATEAFF. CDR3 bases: TGTGCCAGCAAAAGGGACAGGGGGGCCACTGAAGCTTTCTTT.

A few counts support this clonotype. CDR3 region: CASSFGTLNTIYF. The CDR3 DNA follows: TGTGCCAGCAGCTTCGGGACATTAAACACCATATATTTT. The chain links TRBV11-2 to TRBJ1-3, with a tentative D call TRBD1 (6 bases). Germline V CDR1 and CDR2: SGHAT, FQNNGV. The CDR3 length is 13 residues. V was clipped by 3 bases and J by 6 bases, with 9 bases between them.

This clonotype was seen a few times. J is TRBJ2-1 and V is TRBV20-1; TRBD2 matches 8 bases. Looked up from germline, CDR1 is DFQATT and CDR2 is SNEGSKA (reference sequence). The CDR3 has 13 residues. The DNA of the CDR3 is TGCAGAGTTACTAGCGGCTCCTACAATGAGCAGTTCTTC. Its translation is CRVTSGSYNEQFF.

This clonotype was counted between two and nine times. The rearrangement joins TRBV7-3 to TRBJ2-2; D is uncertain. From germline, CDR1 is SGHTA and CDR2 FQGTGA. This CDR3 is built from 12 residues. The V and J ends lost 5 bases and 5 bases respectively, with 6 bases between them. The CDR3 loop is CASSTRTGELFF. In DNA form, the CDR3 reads TGTGCCAGCAGCACAAGGACCGGGGAGCTGTTTTTT. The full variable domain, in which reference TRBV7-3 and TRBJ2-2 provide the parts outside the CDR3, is GAGVSQTPSNKVTEKGKYVELRCDPISGHTALYWYRQSLGQGPEFLIYFQGTGAADDSGLPNDRFFAVRPEGSVSTLKIQRTERGDSAVYLCASSTRTGELFFGEGSRLTVL.

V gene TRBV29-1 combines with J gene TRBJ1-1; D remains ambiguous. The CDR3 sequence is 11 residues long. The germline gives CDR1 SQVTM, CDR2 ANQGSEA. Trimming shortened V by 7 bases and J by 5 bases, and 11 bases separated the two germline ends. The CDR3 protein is CSGTAETEAFF. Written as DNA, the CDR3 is TGCAGCGGCACCGCGGAGACTGAAGCTTTCTTT.

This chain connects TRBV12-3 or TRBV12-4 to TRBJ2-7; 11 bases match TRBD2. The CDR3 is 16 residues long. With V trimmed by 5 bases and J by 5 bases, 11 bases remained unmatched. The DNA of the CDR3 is TGTGCCAGCAGTGAGACTAGCGGGGCGCCTTTGGACGAGCAGTACTTC. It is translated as CASSETSGAPLDEQYF.

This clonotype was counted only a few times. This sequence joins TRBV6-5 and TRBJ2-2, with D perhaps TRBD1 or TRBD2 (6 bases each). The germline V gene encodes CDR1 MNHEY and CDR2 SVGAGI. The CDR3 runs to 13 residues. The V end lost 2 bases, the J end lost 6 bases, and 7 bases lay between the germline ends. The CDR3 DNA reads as TGTGCCAGCAGTTACAGGGGGGCCGGGGAGCTGTTTTTT. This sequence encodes CASSYRGAGELFF.

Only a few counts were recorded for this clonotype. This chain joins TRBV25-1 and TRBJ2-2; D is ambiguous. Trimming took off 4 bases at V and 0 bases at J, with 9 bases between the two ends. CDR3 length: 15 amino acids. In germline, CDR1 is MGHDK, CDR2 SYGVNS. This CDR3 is CASSGKGTNTGELFF. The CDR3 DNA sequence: TGTGCCAGCAGTGGTAAAGGGACGAACACCGGGGAGCTGTTTTTT.

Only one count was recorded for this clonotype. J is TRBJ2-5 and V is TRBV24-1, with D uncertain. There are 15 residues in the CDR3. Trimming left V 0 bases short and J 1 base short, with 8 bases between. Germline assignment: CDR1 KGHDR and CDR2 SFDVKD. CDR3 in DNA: TGTGCCACCAGTGATTTGCGCCAGCCCCAAGAGACCCAGTACTTC. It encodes CATSDLRQPQETQYF.

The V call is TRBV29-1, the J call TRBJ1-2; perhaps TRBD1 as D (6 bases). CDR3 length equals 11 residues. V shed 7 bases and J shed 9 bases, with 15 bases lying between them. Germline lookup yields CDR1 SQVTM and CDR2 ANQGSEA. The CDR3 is CSAGDNGSYTF. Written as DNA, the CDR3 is TGCAGCGCTGGGGACAACGGGAGCTACACCTTC.

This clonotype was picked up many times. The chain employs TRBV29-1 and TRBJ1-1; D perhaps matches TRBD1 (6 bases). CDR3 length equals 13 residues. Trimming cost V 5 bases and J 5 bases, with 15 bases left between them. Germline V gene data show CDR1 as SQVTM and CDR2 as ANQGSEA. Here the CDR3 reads CSVLGGRGTEAFF. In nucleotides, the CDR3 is TGCAGCGTTCTTGGGGGCAGAGGAACTGAAGCTTTCTTT.

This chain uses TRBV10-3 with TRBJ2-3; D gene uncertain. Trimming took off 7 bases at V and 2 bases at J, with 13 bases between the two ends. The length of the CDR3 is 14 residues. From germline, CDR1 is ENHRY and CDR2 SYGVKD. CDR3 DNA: TGTGCCATCATGGATATCGAGAACACAGATACGCAGTATTTT. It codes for CAIMDIENTDTQYF.

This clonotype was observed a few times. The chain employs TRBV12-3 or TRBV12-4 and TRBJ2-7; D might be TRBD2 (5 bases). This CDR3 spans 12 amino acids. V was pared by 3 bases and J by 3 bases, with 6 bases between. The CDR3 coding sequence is TGTGCCAGCAGTTTCGAGGGCTACGAGCAGTACTTC. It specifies CASSFEGYEQYF.